This T cell receptor beta chain derives from a study of shared clonotypes between healthy human individuals. Study information: CD4 naive and CD4 memory each took three plates per donor, while CD8 naive took two and CD8 memory one. Study findings and constraints: The study found lower generation probabilities in non-shared clonotypes than in those shared by all four donors.

As processed by the authors: In the immunoSEQ data, sequences were junction-only and lacked quality scores, so filtering differed. The table came from immunoSEQ multiplex PCR; TCRdb's copy has only in-frame clones and leaves some out. That table gives V, J and clone size, and the DNA gave D and trimming. The sample holds about 980,000 clones, around 80% seen once. The CDR3 runs 14 residues. Looked up from germline, CDR1 is MNHEY and CDR2 is SMNVEV (reference sequence). V shed 4 bases and J shed 3 bases, with 13 bases lying between them. About this clone itself: Its antigen remains unidentified.

Investigators divided CD4+ cells into CD45RA+ naive and CD45RA-negative memory subsets. The sequence came from a man aged 18 to 29 in good health. The chain has TRBV27 and TRBJ2-7; D gene ambiguous. Sequencing used memory CD4+ T cells sorted from blood. Subset reported: CD45RA-negative fraction. The CDR3, as DNA: TGTGCCAGCAGTTATAAGGGAAAGGACTACGAGCAGTACTTC. Its protein product is CASSYKGKDYEQYF.